The entry below describes one TCR beta chain. The antigen is undetermined. These data belong to a study of T cell responses to AZD1222 COVID-19 vaccine. Looking at the study overall: Second doses at about 4 or about 12 weeks were pooled. Points from the study as a whole: In a largely white British group with more females than males, clonal diversity was possibly underestimated. When two AZD1222 doses had been given, Spike-specific TCR breadth and depth rose. Seropositive at baseline were only a handful of AZD1222 recipients.

Sequencing was performed with immunoSEQ multiplex PCR; in TCRdb, only in-frame clones are kept and a portion is missing. The profile shows approximately 130,000 clones, roughly 91% of them singletons. CDR3 length: 17 residues. V trimming: 5 bases; J trimming: 4 bases; junction bases outside the gene matches: 14. Germline V gene lookup returns CDR1 SGHTA and CDR2 FQGNSA. The rearrangement links TRBV7-2 to TRBJ2-1; 7 bases map to TRBD2. The sample was peripheral blood, taken on day 0 of AZD1222 vaccination. The source is an adult in good health. The CDR3 sequence is CASSPSRGSSGYNEQFF. The CDR3 DNA reads as TGTGCCAGCAGCCCCAGTCGTGGGTCTAGCGGTTACAATGAGCAGTTCTTC.